The source of this T cell receptor (beta chain) is a study of T cells in Graves' hyperthyroidism and ophthalmopathy. Germline CDR1 and CDR2: SGHNT and YENEEA. V was pared by 1 base and J by 5 bases, with 23 bases between. The CDR3 is made up of 18 amino acids. Amplification yielded TCR beta CDR3 regions, with RNA transcripts as the source. The TCR CDR3 first-round RT-PCR relied on the HTBI primer set. Using its own MiXCR run on the multiplex PCR reads, TCRdb lists one record per CDR3 protein. This sample has fewer than 450,000 distinct CDR3 sequences, with approximately 18% found just once. The source is a woman in her 30s with Graves' hyperthyroidism that later progressed to Graves' ophthalmopathy. The chain employs TRBV11-3 and TRBJ1-1; D is uncertain. The material sequenced was blood. The CDR3 loop is CASSLVGILGQPRTEAFF. In DNA form, the CDR3 reads TGTGCCAGCAGCTTAGTGGGGATTCTGGGTCAGCCGAGGACTGAAGCTTTCTTT.